Following are 25 T cell receptor beta chains from one sample sequenced in a study of T cell changes during pregnancy in multiple sclerosis. Measured with immunoSEQ multiplex PCR; TCRdb has only the in-frame clones, and not every one. The data contain 73,000 or so clones, more than 80% of them singletons. This material consisted of peripheral blood, taken in the second trimester of pregnancy. These receptors came from a female donor with multiple sclerosis, enrolled in a pregnancy study.

The chain links TRBV7-2 to TRBJ2-1; 11 bases agree with TRBD1. CDR1 and CDR2 from the germline V gene are SGHTA and FQGNSA. V lost 6 bases, J lost 6 bases, and 7 bases stayed unmatched. The CDR3 covers 15 residues. The CDR3 nucleotides read TGTGCCAGCAGTCGACCGGGACAGGGGGTCAATGAGCAGTTCTTC. Translating it yields CASSRPGQGVNEQFF. The entire variable domain, with the rest obtained from reference TRBV7-2 and TRBJ2-1, is as follows: GAGVSQSPSNKVTEKGKDVELRCDPISGHTALYWYRQSLGQGLEFLIYFQGNSAPDKSGLPSDRFSAERTGGSVSTLTIQRTQQEDSAVYLCASSRPGQGVNEQFFGPGTRLTVL.

In this sample, this clone turned up a few times. This chain uses TRBV7-9 with TRBJ1-1, with TRBD1 matching over 9 bases. CDR1 and CDR2 (germline): SEHNR, FQNEAQ (reference sequence). The CDR3 length is 13 residues. Trimming removed 4 bases from V and 9 bases from J; junction bases left unmatched: 6. The DNA for the CDR3 is TGTGCCAGCAGCTACCGGGACAGGGCTAAAGCTTTCTTT. It encodes CASSYRDRAKAFF. Variable domain in full (rest from reference TRBV7-9 and TRBJ1-1): DTGVSQNPRHKITKRGQNVTFRCDPISEHNRLYWYRQTLGQGPEFLTYFQNEAQLEKSRLLSDRFSAERPKGSFSTLEIQRTEQGDSAMYLCASSYRDRAKAFFGQGTRLTVV.

Regarding this clone: In the same sample, other DNA sequences code for this CDR3. This chain connects TRBV5-6 to TRBJ2-7; a weak D match, TRBD1 (6 bases). The CDR3 extends over 14 amino acids. Germline CDR1 and CDR2: SGHDT and YYEEEE. The V and J ends lost 0 bases and 3 bases respectively, with 10 bases between them. The CDR3 loop is CASSLGQEIYEQYF. CDR3 sequence (DNA): TGTGCCAGCAGCTTGGGACAGGAGATCTACGAGCAGTACTTC.

The chain is built from TRBV7-2 and TRBJ2-7, with D unresolved. Trimming removed 4 bases from V and 2 bases from J, with 15 bases in between. This CDR3 is built from 15 residues. Germline CDR1 and CDR2: SGHTA and FQGNSA. This CDR3 is CASSSRSVGTYEQYF. The CDR3 nucleotides are TGTGCCAGCAGCTCAAGGTCGGTGGGCACCTACGAGCAGTACTTC.

The chain carries TRBV29-1 and TRBJ2-3, with 8 nucleotides matching TRBD1. The CDR3 loop spans 18 amino acids. V trimming: 7 bases; J trimming: 4 bases; junction bases outside the gene matches: 22. Germline V gene data show CDR1 as SQVTM and CDR2 as ANQGSEA. CDR3 nucleotide sequence: TGCAGCGCAGGCCTTTTGACTACGGGACAGGTTAGGCCAGATACGCAGTATTTT. As protein: CSAGLLTTGQVRPDTQYF.

This chain uses TRBV7-2 with TRBJ2-2; the D is unclear. From germline, CDR1 is SGHTA and CDR2 FQGNSA. V gave up 1 base and J gave up 1 base, with 16 bases separating them. There are 18 residues in the CDR3. The DNA of the CDR3 is TGTGCCAGCAGCTTAGGAGTGCCGACAACCAGGAACACCGGGGAGCTGTTTTTT. Its translation is CASSLGVPTTRNTGELFF.

The rearrangement uses TRBV5-6 and TRBJ2-3; 8 bases are a match to TRBD1. The CDR3 has 15 amino acids. J gave up 1 base and V 0 bases, and 1 base lay outside the gene matches. Looked up from germline, CDR1 is SGHDT and CDR2 is YYEEEE. Here the CDR3 reads CASSLVGQGTDTQYF. In DNA, the CDR3 is TGTGCCAGCAGCTTGGTGGGACAGGGCACAGATACGCAGTATTTT.

The chain carries TRBV18 and TRBJ2-1; 8 bases are shared with TRBD2. Germline-derived CDR1 and CDR2 are KGHSH and LQKENI. V was clipped by 1 base and J by 1 base; unmatched bases: 9. The CDR3 extends over 18 amino acids. The CDR3 bases are TGTGCCAGCTCACCACTGAATGCGGGGGGCTTTTCCTACAATGAGCAGTTCTTC. Its protein product is CASSPLNAGGFSYNEQFF.

The chain employs TRBV18 and TRBJ1-3; maybe TRBD1 (5 bases). The CDR3 covers 19 residues. Germline CDR1 and CDR2: KGHSH and LQKENI. Trimming stripped 3 bases from V and 0 bases from J, with 21 bases between. The CDR3, as DNA: TGTGCCAGCTCACCTTTGAAACTTGTGGAGGGGTCCTCTGGAAACACCATATATTTT. It yields the protein CASSPLKLVEGSSGNTIYF.

In this sample, this clone turned up a few times. V and J are TRBV29-1 and TRBJ1-1; 7 bases agree with TRBD1. The trim removed 6 bases at V and 8 bases at J, leaving 3 bases unmatched. Germline CDR1 SQVTM, CDR2 ANQGSEA. The CDR3 length is 10 residues. This CDR3 reads CSVHRGEAFF. The CDR3, as DNA: TGCAGCGTGCACAGGGGAGAAGCTTTCTTT.

The gene calls are TRBV6-5 and TRBJ2-5, with 7 bases identical to TRBD1. Per the germline V gene, CDR1 is MNHEY and CDR2 is SVGAGI. Unmatched junction bases numbered 6, after V lost 0 bases and J lost 5 bases. CDR3 length: 15 amino acids. The CDR3 region has the DNA TGTGCCAGCAGTTACTCGACAGGGATCGAGGAGACCCAGTACTTC. This codes for CASSYSTGIEETQYF.

CDR3 loop: CASSLLALLAGGSGELFF. The CDR3 DNA is TGTGCCAGCAGTTTATTGGCCCTTCTAGCGGGGGGATCCGGGGAGCTGTTTTTT. V usage is TRBV27 and J usage is TRBJ2-2; 11 bases map to TRBD2. CDR1 is MNHEY, CDR2 SMNVEV, per germline (reference sequence). Germline trimming cut 1 base from V and 6 bases from J; bases unmatched to any gene: 10. The CDR3 covers 18 residues.

The count of this clone is one. The J gene is TRBJ2-1, the V gene TRBV2; 12 nucleotides match TRBD2. The CDR3 contains 13 residues. Germline V CDR1 and CDR2: SNHLY, FYNNEI. V was clipped by 7 bases and J by 12 bases; unmatched bases: 7. The CDR3 sequence is CASNGLAGSPQFF. DNA of the CDR3: TGTGCCAGCAACGGACTAGCGGGGTCCCCGCAGTTCTTC.

This clone was detected only once. The V gene is TRBV6-5, the J gene TRBJ1-5; D is ambiguous. The CDR3 is 13 amino acids. Germline loops: CDR1 MNHEY, CDR2 SVGAGI. V lost 2 bases and J 6 bases, leaving 8 bases between the germline ends. CDR3 in amino acids: CASSYSRSQPQHF. CDR3 bases: TGTGCCAGCAGTTACAGTAGGAGTCAGCCCCAGCATTTT.

The chain has TRBV6-1 and TRBJ1-2; 11 bases match TRBD1. V lost 4 bases and J lost 5; bases outside the gene matches: 9. CDR3 length: 16 residues. Germline values: CDR1 MNHNS, CDR2 SASEGT. The CDR3 bases are TGTGCCAGCAGTGCTACATCCGGGACAGGGGGATATGGCTACACCTTC. Its translation is CASSATSGTGGYGYTF.

The DNA of the CDR3 is TGTGCCAGCAGCTTAGTTAGCGGGGGGCTTACAGATACGCAGTATTTT. This codes for CASSLVSGGLTDTQYF. The chain uses TRBV11-2 and TRBJ2-3; 10 bases align to TRBD2. The CDR3 runs to 16 residues. Looked up from germline, CDR1 is SGHAT and CDR2 is FQNNGV. Trimming at V came to 1 base and at J to 3 bases, leaving 4 bases not matched to a gene. The full variable domain, with the rest looked up from reference TRBV11-2 and TRBJ2-3, is EAGVAQSPRYKIIEKRQSVAFWCNPISGHATLYWYQQILGQGPKLLIQFQNNGVVDDSQLPKDRFSAERLKGVDSTLKIQPAKLEDSAVYLCASSLVSGGLTDTQYFGPGTRLTVL.

This CDR3 is CASSLLAGQSSYEQYF. DNA of the CDR3: TGCGCCAGCAGCTTGCTGGCCGGACAGTCCTCCTACGAGCAGTACTTC. V is TRBV5-1 and J is TRBJ2-7; D is possibly TRBD1 (6 bases). Germline assignment: CDR1 SGHRS and CDR2 YFSETQ. Trimming left V 1 base short and J 0 bases short, with 14 bases between. This CDR3 is 16 amino acids long.

The chain uses TRBV4-2 and TRBJ1-2, with 10 bases identical to TRBD1. This CDR3 spans 16 amino acids. The germline V gene has CDR1 LGHNA and CDR2 YNFKEQ. With 0 bases clipped from V and 7 bases from J, the junction kept 8 bases outside the gene matches. In nucleotides, the CDR3 is TGTGCCAGCAGCCAAGACTTAGGACAGGGGGTACTTGGCTACACCTTC. It translates to CASSQDLGQGVLGYTF.

The chain employs TRBV6-1 and TRBJ1-1; the D gene is possibly TRBD1 (5 bases). Per germline, CDR1 MNHNS and CDR2 SASEGT. Between the trimmed V and J ends, which lost 4 bases and 1 base, there was a span of 19 bases. The CDR3 runs 17 residues. The CDR3 nucleotides read TGTGCCAGCAGTGGGGGGGGAGGTATCGGACGGAACACTGAAGCTTTCTTT. Translation: CASSGGGGIGRNTEAFF.

The chain recombines TRBV6-5 with TRBJ1-2, with 9 bases identical to TRBD1. V shed 0 bases, J shed 5 bases, and the junction held 4 bases outside the gene matches. Germline V CDR1 and CDR2: MNHEY, SVGAGI. The CDR3 contains 15 residues. Here the CDR3 reads CASSYSYRGLYGYTF. CDR3 DNA sequence: TGTGCCAGCAGTTACTCCTACAGGGGGCTATATGGCTACACCTTC.

The chain couples TRBV19 to TRBJ2-6, with D perhaps matching TRBD2 (7 bases). CDR3 length equals 16 residues. Germline CDR1 is LNHDA and CDR2 is SQIVND (reference sequence). Trimming removed 6 bases from V and 4 bases from J, with 16 bases in between. The CDR3 DNA reads TGTGCCAGTAGCAAGGGGGAGGGGAGCGGGGCCAACGTCCTGACTTTC. Protein sequence: CASSKGEGSGANVLTF.

The V call is TRBV30, the J call TRBJ1-4; TRBD1 matches at 9 bases. There are 13 residues in the CDR3. Germline V gene sequence: CDR1 GTSNPN, CDR2 SVGIG (reference sequence). Trimming cost V 2 bases and J 6 bases; bases outside gene matches: 1. Here the CDR3 DNA reads TGTGCCTGGAGTAGGACAGGGGATGAAAAACTGTTTTTT. It encodes CAWSRTGDEKLFF. The full variable domain, rest sourced from reference TRBV30 and TRBJ1-4, is SQTIHQWPATLVQPVGSPLSLECTVEGTSNPNLYWYRQAAGRGLQLLFYSVGIGQISSEVPQNLSASRPQDRQFILSSKKLLLSDSGFYLCAWSRTGDEKLFFGSGTQLSVL.

The chain has TRBV14 and TRBJ1-5; D ambiguous. Deletions cut 1 base from V and 5 bases from J, with 6 bases between. The V gene's germline CDR1 is SGHDN and CDR2 FVKESK. The CDR3 has 13 residues. The CDR3 nucleotides are TGTGCCAGCAGCCAAGGACTCGATCAGCCCCAGCATTTT. This encodes CASSQGLDQPQHF.

The chain is built from TRBV28 and TRBJ1-4; 7 bases match TRBD1. Germline trimming cut 3 bases from V and 7 bases from J; bases unmatched to any gene: 5. The CDR3 is 14 amino acids. Germline-derived CDR1 and CDR2 are MDHEN and SYDVKM. The CDR3 here is CASSFRDRGEKLFF. The CDR3 region has the DNA TGTGCCAGCAGTTTCCGGGACAGAGGTGAAAAACTGTTTTTT. Complete variable domain (other parts from reference TRBV28 and TRBJ1-4): DVKVTQSSRYLVKRTGEKVFLECVQDMDHENMFWYRQDPGLGLRLIYFSYDVKMKEKGDIPEGYSVSREKKERFSLILESASTNQTSMYLCASSFRDRGEKLFFGSGTQLSVL.

The rearrangement uses TRBV7-2 and TRBJ2-3; 10 bases align to TRBD2. Germline CDR1 SGHTA, CDR2 FQGNSA. This CDR3 has 12 amino acids. The V and J ends lost 4 bases and 14 bases, in that order; junction bases with no gene match: 6. The chain's CDR3 is CASSSSGGPRYF. CDR3 in DNA: TGTGCCAGCAGCTCTAGCGGGGGCCCGCGGTATTTT.